The present T cell receptor (beta chain) was sequenced within a study of blood T cell repertoires in COVID-19 (dated by TCRdb to about 2020). About the investigation overall: Samples covering the acute and convalescent phases of COVID-19 were provided by collaborators in the United States, Italy and Spain. The prospective study material was composed of cDNA or gDNA derived from T cells, B-cell-depleted T cells, or PBMCs. The dataset comprised deeply sampled blood TCRbeta repertoires from subjects exposed to, actively infected with, or recovered from COVID-19. A freely available public database, intended as a resource for researchers studying the immune response to SARS-CoV-2, is where the repertoires were released. The samples were drawn from two sources: the first 160 participants of the ongoing ImmuneRACE study, and some 1,300 subjects contributed by 6 global collaborators. Nearly every sample came with metadata listing a de-identified subject ID, COVID-19 status, age in years and sex. Where available, HLA class I and class II types were taken from metadata supplied by the sample provider and were not determined by assay-based typing.

Note on this clone: Which antigen it targets is not known. Nothing much larger sits one base from this clone, and base qualities are not available.

The immunoSEQ Assay, a bias-controlled multiplex PCR, was used to amplify TCRbeta CDR3 regions from genomic DNA. Turning to the authors' computational methods: The number of nucleated cells in each sample was estimated from the amplification of reference gene primers within the assay. To quantify the absolute abundance of each unique TCRbeta CDR3 rearrangement, sequence reads were collapsed and filtered. For each sample, productive Simpson clonality was calculated by taking the square root of Simpson's diversity index across productive rearrangements. TCRdb obtained this table from immuneACCESS and retained in-frame rearrangements with V and J assigned. These tables miss some clones; where compared with another copy, unresolved V genes account for less than half of the shortfall, and the remainder is unexplained. V, J and clone size were drawn from that table, and D and trimming were deduced from the DNA. This sample has fewer than 450,000 clones in its table, and 88% of those were observed once. Roughly 12% of the sample is taken by the ten largest.

One collaborating source in Seattle enrolled patients during active infection and followed them longitudinally through the course of disease. Each collaborating institution followed its own protocols to collect whole blood in K2EDTA tubes. For TCRbeta analysis, collaborators shipped samples as frozen whole blood, isolated PBMCs, or DNA extracted from either of those sample types. CDR1 and CDR2 were assigned from the germline V gene as MDHEN and SYDVKM. The CDR3 holds 15 amino acids from the cysteine to the phenylalanine. Of all the DNA, just the CDR3 is kept, 45 bases in frame from base 1. Trimming costs V 4 bases and J 1 base, and their ends lie 12 bases apart. The investigation overall reported the following: Clinical and demographic metadata were provided uncurated, with the amount varying by source and participant.

The sequence derives from a woman in her fifties or sixties with COVID-19, enrolled during active disease. The material sequenced was peripheral blood. Rearrangement joined TRBV28 to TRBJ2-3, and the D gene may be TRBD1, 6 bases matching. The CDR3 reads CASSSNRVRTDTQYF. The DNA reads TGTGCCAGCAGTTCCAACAGGGTGCGCACAGATACGCAGTATTTT.